This TCR beta chain was retrieved from a study of cytomegalovirus exposure and HLA in healthy donors. For this clone: Its antigen remains unknown.

Study-level points and caveats: The likely origin of a cluster of highly shared sequence variants was a sequencing artifact. Among the most significant clusters, several appeared linked to common viral pathogens in a later analysis. Indistinguishable V segments, including TRBV6-2 and TRBV6-3, were excluded. Altogether, some 170 TCR beta chains were recorded as cytomegalovirus-associated.

Researchers ran the PCR with 60 Vbeta and 13 Jbeta primers. Assay: immunoSEQ multiplex PCR; the TCRdb copy retains only in-frame clones and omits some. The data show 160,000 or so clones, around 69% seen once. Trimming at V came to 2 bases and at J to 3 bases, leaving 0 bases not matched to a gene. Germline V lookup: CDR1 MNHEY, CDR2 SVGAGI. This CDR3 contains 13 residues. Sequenced material: PBMCs. V is TRBV6-5 and J is TRBJ1-1, with 7 bases lining up with TRBD1. This clonotype was sampled from a man aged 55 to 70 in good health and CMV-seronegative. CDR3 sequence (DNA): TGTGCCAGCAGTTACGACAGGGACACTGAAGCTTTCTTT. Translation: CASSYDRDTEAFF.